This T cell receptor beta chain came from a study of shared clonotypes between healthy human individuals. Naive CD8 cells comprised CD45RO-negative, CCR7-positively selected cells, excluding terminally differentiated effector memory CD45RA+ cells. All participating donors were Caucasian adults from Nashville, Tennessee. With 4 bases clipped from V and 4 bases from J, the junction kept 9 bases outside the gene matches. The CDR3 has 15 residues. Germline values: CDR1 SGDLS, CDR2 YYNGEE. Assay: immunoSEQ multiplex PCR; the TCRdb copy retains only in-frame clones and omits some. The data hold over 2 million clones, with around 96% observed a single time.

The clonotype originates from a man between 18 and 29 years old in good health. The sample consisted of naive CD8+ T cells sorted from blood. The chain has TRBV9 and TRBJ2-7; 9 positions match TRBD1. The CDR3 loop is CASSQGPGQGYEQYF. CDR3 nucleotide sequence: TGTGCCAGCAGCCAGGGGCCGGGACAGGGATACGAGCAGTACTTC.